The subject of this entry is one TCR beta chain. Its specificity is not known. The sample originates from a study of OX40 agonist ivuxolimab in advanced cancers. Study overall: The drug used for patients, ivuxolimab, was an agonistic anti-OX40 (CD134) antibody. Ivuxolimab was administered intravenously to patients at 0.01 to 10 mg/kg every 2 weeks.

Clones were sequenced by immunoSEQ multiplex PCR, and TCRdb holds only the in-frame ones, with some missing. The data show some 76,000 clones, about 82% seen once. Autoimmune disease history or systemic immunosuppression excluded patients. Study-level points and caveats: The study observed clonal expansion of CD4+ and CD8+ blood T cells by week 6 at 0.1 to 3.0 mg/kg.

The CDR3 has 14 residues. J gave up 5 bases and V 1 base, and 3 bases lay outside the gene matches. The V gene's germline CDR1 is MDHEN and CDR2 SYDVKM. This TCR came from an adult with an advanced solid tumor such as melanoma, head and neck, liver or kidney cancer. This chain joins TRBV28 and TRBJ1-2; TRBD1 matches 8 bases. Sample: CD4+ or CD8+ T cells sorted from blood, taken in a trial of the OX40 agonist ivuxolimab. The CDR3 DNA reads as TGTGCCAGCAGTTTATCCTGGACAGGGTATGGCTACACCTTC. This sequence encodes CASSLSWTGYGYTF.